Below are 7 T cell receptor beta chains sequenced from a single sample in a study of blood T cell repertoires in COVID-19. TCRdb keeps only in-frame clones here, not all; method: immunoSEQ multiplex PCR. The top ten hold about 7% of the sample, which has fewer than 100,000 clones, 70% to 90% seen once. The sample consisted of peripheral blood. The receptors shown here come from a man aged 55-75 years with acute or convalescent COVID-19.

CDR3 DNA: TGCACCAGCAGCCAAGACCACCAGGTGAATAGTGGCTACACCTTC. As protein: CTSSQDHQVNSGYTF. The rearrangement joins TRBV1 to TRBJ1-2; the DNA was not used to check the table's D call, TRBD1. TRBV1 is a pseudogene. The length of the CDR3 is 15 residues.

The gene calls are TRBV7-7 and TRBJ2-5; a weak D match, TRBD2 (6 bases). This CDR3 is built from 17 residues. V was shortened by 5 bases and J by 4 bases, with 23 bases between the two germline ends. Germline V CDR1 and CDR2: SSHAT, FNYEAQ (reference sequence). For the CDR3, the DNA is TGTGCCAGCAGCCCCAGAGGAGGGGCAAGGTCTGGAGAGACCCAGTACTTC. As protein: CASSPRGGARSGETQYF.

The DNA for the CDR3 is TGTGCCAGCAGCGTAGCTTCCGGGGGGAGCTCCTACAATGAGCAGTTCTTC. Its translation is CASSVASGGSSYNEQFF. The V gene is TRBV9, the J gene TRBJ2-1; 7 bases align to TRBD2. CDR1 and CDR2 from the germline V gene are SGDLS and YYNGEE. V lost 0 bases to trimming and J lost 0 bases; unmatched junction nucleotides: 6. CDR3 size: 17 residues.

The chain uses TRBV29-1 and TRBJ2-3, with D possibly matching TRBD2 (5 bases). This CDR3 has 14 residues. V was pared by 3 bases and J by 8 bases, with 18 bases between. Germline V gives CDR1 SQVTM, CDR2 ANQGSEA. CDR3 DNA sequence: TGCAGCGTTGAGGCGGGCCTAGTTGTGGGTACGCAGTATTTT. Translation: CSVEAGLVVGTQYF.

The V gene is TRBV12-3 or TRBV12-4, the J gene TRBJ2-7; D gene unclear. The CDR3 is 11 amino acids. V was cut by 5 bases and J by 3 bases, with 5 bases left in between. The CDR3 DNA reads TGTGCCAGCAGTATTCACTACGAGCAGTACTTC. This gives the protein CASSIHYEQYF.

The chain uses TRBV7-9 and TRBJ1-2; D unresolved. CDR1 and CDR2 from the germline V gene are SEHNR and FQNEAQ (reference sequence). Trimming removed 0 bases at V and 8 bases at J, with 19 bases between. This CDR3 region has 16 residues. The CDR3 region has the DNA TGTGCCAGCAGCTTAGCCTCTCAAGGACCTTCGGGGGGCTACACCTTC. Its protein product is CASSLASQGPSGGYTF. The complete variable domain, with remaining parts taken from reference TRBV7-9 and TRBJ1-2, reads DTGVSQNPRHKITKRGQNVTFRCDPISEHNRLYWYRQTLGQGPEFLTYFQNEAQLEKSRLLSDRFSAERPKGSFSTLEIQRTEQGDSAMYLCASSLASQGPSGGYTFGSGTRLTVV.

CDR3 loop: CASSVAGDYGYTF. CDR3 coding DNA: TGTGCCAGCAGCGTGGCAGGGGACTATGGCTACACCTTC. The rearrangement joins TRBV9 to TRBJ1-2; tentatively, D is TRBD1 (6 bases). The length of the CDR3 is 13 residues. Germline V gene data show CDR1 as SGDLS and CDR2 as YYNGEE. The ends were cut back, 2 bases at V and 3 bases at J, with 8 bases in the middle.